One and the same sample provided the 14 T cell receptor beta chains below, sequenced in a study of cytotoxic CD8 clonotypes in ibrutinib-treated CLL. Profiling relied on immunoSEQ multiplex PCR, and the TCRdb table lists in-frame clones only, not all of them. This table holds around 41,000 clones, under 80% found once. The sequences come from PBMCs, collected at disease progression, from a patient treated with ibrutinib. These receptors were obtained from a human donor with chronic lymphocytic leukemia.

The V call is TRBV5-4, the J call TRBJ2-1; D is ambiguous. This CDR3 is built from 12 residues. Germline CDR1 and CDR2: SGHNT and YYREEE (reference sequence). V gave up 4 bases and J gave up 1 base, with 3 bases separating them. The CDR3 sequence: CASSASYNEQFF. As DNA, the CDR3 is TGTGCCAGCAGCGCGTCCTACAATGAGCAGTTCTTC.

This chain links TRBV11-2 with TRBJ1-1; D might be TRBD1 (5 bases). Germline loops: CDR1 SGHAT, CDR2 FQNNGV. The CDR3 covers 16 residues. V dropped 0 bases and J dropped 1 base, with 12 bases sitting between them. Here the CDR3 reads CASSLEGTGGNTEAFF. The CDR3 DNA reads TGTGCCAGCAGCTTAGAAGGGACGGGGGGGAACACTGAAGCTTTCTTT.

This clone was detected a few times. The V call is TRBV7-2, the J call TRBJ2-2; no clear D gene. The CDR3 is made up of 12 amino acids. Trimming stripped 2 bases from V and 13 bases from J, with 11 bases between. From germline, CDR1 is SGHTA and CDR2 FQGNSA. CDR3 protein: CASSLSAGGLFF. The CDR3 DNA is TGTGCCAGCAGCTTATCGGCAGGCGGGCTGTTTTTT.

The chain couples TRBV6-5 to TRBJ2-3, with TRBD2 matching over 7 bases. Germline trimming cut 0 bases from V and 13 bases from J; bases unmatched to any gene: 10. From germline, CDR1 is MNHEY and CDR2 SVGAGI. This CDR3 comprises 14 residues. CDR3 in DNA: TGTGCCAGCAGTTACTCGAGTTTTGGCGGGAGCAAGTATTTT. Encoded protein: CASSYSSFGGSKYF.

J is TRBJ1-2 and V is TRBV5-4; TRBD1 matches 9 bases. Germline values: CDR1 SGHNT, CDR2 YYREEE (reference sequence). The junction had 0 bases not matched to a gene; V was cut back by 0 bases and J by 3 bases. The CDR3 spans 14 residues. CDR3: CASSLGDRDYGYTF. The CDR3 DNA reads as TGTGCCAGCAGCTTGGGGGACAGGGACTATGGCTACACCTTC.

This chain joins TRBV6-5 and TRBJ2-7; the match to TRBD1 covers 8 bases. The CDR3 has 15 residues. With 6 bases clipped from V and 0 bases from J, the junction kept 7 bases outside the gene matches. The germline gives CDR1 MNHEY, CDR2 SVGAGI. CDR3 residues: CASRSRTGYSYEQYF. CDR3 sequence (DNA): TGTGCCAGCAGAAGCCGGACAGGGTACTCCTACGAGCAGTACTTC.

The chain is built from TRBV15 and TRBJ1-4; 8 bases match TRBD1. Germline CDR1 reads LNHNV; CDR2 reads YYDKDF (reference sequence). V was clipped by 2 bases and J by 5 bases; unmatched bases: 1. CDR3 length: 14 amino acids. CDR3 loop: CATSRRTGNEKLFF. CDR3 DNA sequence: TGTGCCACCAGCAGAAGGACAGGGAATGAAAAACTGTTTTTT. Based on the CDR3 plus reference TRBV15 and TRBJ1-4, the full variable domain is DAMVIQNPRYQVTQFGKPVTLSCSQTLNHNVMYWYQQKSSQAPKLLFHYYDKDFNNEADTPDNFQSRRPNTSFCFLDIRSPGLGDTAMYLCATSRRTGNEKLFFGSGTQLSVL.

The chain joins TRBV27 to TRBJ1-1, with no clear D. Per the germline V gene, CDR1 is MNHEY and CDR2 is SMNVEV (reference sequence). Trimming stripped 6 bases from V and 1 base from J, with 15 bases between. The CDR3 totals 15 residues. The CDR3 loop reads CASSRNTRGNTEAFF. The CDR3 DNA reads as TGTGCCAGCAGCCGAAACACACGGGGGAACACTGAAGCTTTCTTT.

V is TRBV18 and J is TRBJ2-3; no clear D gene. V lost 0 bases to trimming and J lost 0 bases, with 10 bases between them. Per germline, CDR1 KGHSH and CDR2 LQKENI. CDR3 size: 16 residues. The CDR3 coding sequence is TGTGCCAGCTCACCACCGTACAGATACAGCACAGATACGCAGTATTTT. This codes for CASSPPYRYSTDTQYF.

This clone was picked up a small number of times. The chain carries TRBV15 and TRBJ1-5; D is perhaps TRBD1 (5 bases). Germline-derived CDR1 and CDR2 are LNHNV and YYDKDF (reference sequence). This CDR3 comprises 16 residues. Trimming stripped 0 bases from V and 1 base from J, with 10 bases between. CDR3 sequence: CATSREGPGSNQPQHF. The CDR3, as DNA: TGTGCCACCAGCAGAGAGGGGCCAGGGAGCAATCAGCCCCAGCATTTT.

V usage is TRBV9 and J usage is TRBJ1-1, with unresolved D. The germline V gene has CDR1 SGDLS and CDR2 YYNGEE. The CDR3 loop spans 14 amino acids. Trimming pared 0 bases from V and 2 bases from J, leaving 8 bases between. For the CDR3, the DNA is TGTGCCAGCAGCGTAGTCGAGGTTAACACTGAAGCTTTCTTT. It codes for CASSVVEVNTEAFF.

There are a few counts of this clone. The rearrangement uses TRBV19 and TRBJ1-2; D is possibly TRBD1 (5 bases). V was shortened by 3 bases and J by 6 bases, with 11 bases between the two germline ends. The CDR3 totals 13 residues. Germline V gene lookup returns CDR1 LNHDA and CDR2 SQIVND (reference sequence). The CDR3 DNA reads as TGTGCCAGTAGTATTGTGGGGCTGGATGGCTACACCTTC. Amino acids: CASSIVGLDGYTF. The complete variable domain, with remaining parts taken from reference TRBV19 and TRBJ1-2, reads DGGITQSPKYLFRKEGQNVTLSCEQNLNHDAMYWYRQDPGQGLRLIYYSQIVNDFQKGDIAEGYSVSREKKESFPLTVTSAQKNPTAFYLCASSIVGLDGYTFGSGTRLTVV.

The chain is built from TRBV7-9 and TRBJ1-5; weak D call: TRBD1 (5 bases). The CDR3 sequence is 15 residues long. Germline V gives CDR1 SEHNR, CDR2 FQNEAQ (reference sequence). V dropped 3 bases and J dropped 2 bases, with 11 bases sitting between them. Here the CDR3 reads CASSFGGVGNQPQHF. In nucleotides, the CDR3 is TGTGCCAGCAGCTTTGGGGGGGTAGGCAATCAGCCCCAGCATTTT.

The chain joins TRBV7-9 to TRBJ2-7; D ambiguous. This CDR3 is built from 14 residues. Germline V gene sequence: CDR1 SEHNR, CDR2 FQNEAQ (reference sequence). The V end lost 5 bases, the J end lost 4 bases, and 15 bases lay between the germline ends. The CDR3 spells CASSLTGTSYEQYF. The CDR3 DNA reads as TGTGCCAGCAGCCTCACGGGCACCTCATACGAGCAGTACTTC.